Below, 2 T cell receptor beta chains from the same sample are listed, as sequenced in a study of vaccination and CD4 T cells after COVID-19. Antigens for these TCRs are unknown. The sample's treatment: roughly ten-day PBMC culture with coronavirus spike peptide pools or control peptides (ViraFEST assay). CD4+ T cells that came from the unexposed donor were collected before the COVID-19 pandemic (2011-2018). The Oncomine TCR Beta short-read assay was applied to DNA of cultured CD4+ T cells. In TCRdb, the PCR reads were re-called with MiXCR into one record per CDR3 protein. The sample shows about 10,000 distinct CDR3 sequences, nearly 50% of them seen only once. The sample consisted of CD4+ T cells from blood, cultured in vitro. Source of these receptors: a human donor in good health.

The CDR3 region is CASRSSGNTIYF. The CDR3 DNA is TGTGCCAGCAGATCCTCTGGAAACACCATATATTTT. The chain joins TRBV6-1 to TRBJ1-3; no definite D call. The CDR3 contains 12 residues. The germline V gene has CDR1 MNHNS and CDR2 SASEGT. Trimming took off 6 bases at V and 0 bases at J, with 3 bases between the two ends.

In this sample, this clonotype turned up a few times. The V gene is TRBV24-1, the J gene TRBJ2-2; TRBD1 matches 10 bases. The germline gives CDR1 KGHDR, CDR2 SFDVKD. This CDR3 comprises 16 residues. J lost 1 base, V lost 4 bases, and 2 bases had no gene match. CDR3 DNA: TGTGCCACCAGTGAAGGGGACAGGGGGAACACCGGGGAGCTGTTTTTT. It specifies CATSEGDRGNTGELFF.